One T cell receptor (beta chain) is described in this entry. The target antigen is unknown. This specimen belongs to a study of cytomegalovirus exposure and HLA in healthy donors. As for the study in general: In an earlier analysis, 95 million to 140 million unique TCR beta sequences were found from some 180 million T cells.

The CDR3 extends over 16 amino acids. Germline V lookup: CDR1 SGHRS, CDR2 YFSETQ. Between the trimmed V and J ends, which lost 4 bases and 7 bases, there was a span of 23 bases. At collection, donors were nominally healthy, but unrecorded immune exposures were probable. Primers: 60 Vbeta forward and 13 Jbeta reverse. Clones were read by immunoSEQ multiplex PCR, and TCRdb kept only the in-frame ones, dropping some. In the table there are roughly 250,000 clones, 80% of which are singletons. Points from the study as a whole: Overall, 164 TCR beta chains were annotated as cytomegalovirus-associated.

This sequence originates from a girl aged 2-10 years in good health and CMV-seronegative. Material: PBMCs. The J gene is TRBJ1-2, the V gene TRBV5-1; D remains unclear. CDR3 in amino acids: CASSGAGQTHRGGYTF. The CDR3 DNA sequence: TGCGCCAGCAGCGGCGCGGGCCAGACCCATCGGGGTGGCTACACCTTC.